The clone carrying this T cell receptor (beta chain) showed up just a few times. The data derive from a study of OX40 agonist ivuxolimab in advanced cancers. In the study overall: The patients received ivuxolimab by intravenous route every 2 weeks at 0.01 to 10 mg/kg.

Germline CDR1 MRHNA, CDR2 SNTAGT. The CDR3 is 18 residues long. V gave up 2 bases and J gave up 11 bases; unmatched junction bases: 21. This table comes from immunoSEQ multiplex PCR, and its TCRdb copy is limited to in-frame clones, with some not included. The table shows 49,000 or so clones, with around 90% occurring only once. The material was CD4+ or CD8+ T cells sorted from blood, obtained in a trial of the OX40 agonist ivuxolimab. The clonotype originates from an adult with an advanced solid tumor such as melanoma, head and neck, liver or kidney cancer. The V and J genes are TRBV6-4 and TRBJ1-1; 9 bases fit TRBD1. CDR3 residues: CASSDLPGTGPHDGSAFF. CDR3 in DNA: TGTGCCAGCAGTGACCTTCCCGGGACAGGGCCTCACGACGGGTCTGCTTTCTTT.